What follows describes a single TCR beta chain. The sample belongs to a study of blood T cells in healthy people across ages. V shed 4 bases, J shed 4 bases, and the junction held 9 bases outside the gene matches. CDR3 length: 16 residues. Germline assignment: CDR1 MNHEY and CDR2 SVGAGI. Through a sample-barcoded 5' primer and a J-beta primer mix, a second PCR was run for about 6 to 11 cycles. Tags on each cDNA molecule came from a template-switch adaptor with 12 random nucleotides. One entry per CDR3 protein results from TCRdb running MiXCR on the 5' RACE reads. The sample carries 1.8 million or so distinct CDR3 sequences, approximately 40% recorded once.

The origin of this receptor is a human donor in good health. This chain connects TRBV6-5 to TRBJ1-2; TRBD1 matches at 10 bases. The specimen sequenced was blood. CDR3 sequence reads: CASSSPGTGAGYGYTF. The CDR3 nucleotides read TGTGCCAGCAGTTCTCCCGGGACAGGGGCAGGCTATGGCTACACCTTC.